This T cell receptor beta chain was documented in a study of shared clonotypes between healthy human individuals. Findings and caveats of the study: Memory subsets generally showed lower estimated richness than naive subsets. Having only a few donors restricted how much genetic and exposure-history diversity was captured. Among donors, the sharing of clonotypes was expected to be influenced by sequencing depth.

In germline, CDR1 is SGHTA, CDR2 FQGNSA. CDR3 size: 14 residues. The ends were cut back, 6 bases at V and 4 bases at J, with 15 bases in the middle. A note on this clone: Its target is not known.

Measured with immunoSEQ multiplex PCR; TCRdb has only the in-frame clones, and not every one. The top ten clones hold around 0.4% of a sample with fewer than 3 million clones, roughly 92% of them seen once. The receptor was derived from a man aged 18 to 29 in good health. Some clones in this sample may be carry-over from other donors' samples. The rearrangement joins TRBV7-2 to TRBJ1-1; tentatively, D is TRBD1 (5 bases). The specimen sequenced was naive CD4+ T cells from PBMCs. Sample subset: CD45RA+ positively selected. DNA for the CDR3: TGTGCCAGCAGATTCCATCAGGGAGGCACTGAAGCTTTCTTT. Protein product: CASRFHQGGTEAFF.